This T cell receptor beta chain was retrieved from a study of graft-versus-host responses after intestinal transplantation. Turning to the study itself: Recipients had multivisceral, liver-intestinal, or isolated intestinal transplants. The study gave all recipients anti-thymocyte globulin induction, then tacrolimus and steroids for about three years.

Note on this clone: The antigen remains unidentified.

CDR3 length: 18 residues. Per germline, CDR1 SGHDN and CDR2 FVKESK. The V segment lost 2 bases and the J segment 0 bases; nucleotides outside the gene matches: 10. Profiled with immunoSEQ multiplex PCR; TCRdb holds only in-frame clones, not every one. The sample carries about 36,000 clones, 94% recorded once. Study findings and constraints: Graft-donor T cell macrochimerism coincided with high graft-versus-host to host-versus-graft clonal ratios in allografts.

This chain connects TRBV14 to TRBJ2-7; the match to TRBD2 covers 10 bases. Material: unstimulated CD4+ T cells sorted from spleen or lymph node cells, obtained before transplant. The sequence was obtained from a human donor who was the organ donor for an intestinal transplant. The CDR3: CASSQRIAGGRASYEQYF. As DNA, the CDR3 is TGTGCCAGCAGCCAAAGGATAGCGGGGGGTAGAGCCTCCTACGAGCAGTACTTC. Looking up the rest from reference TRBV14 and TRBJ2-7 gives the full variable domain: EAGVTQFPSHSVIEKGQTVTLRCDPISGHDNLYWYRRVMGKEIKFLLHFVKESKQDESGMPNNRFLAERTGGTYSTLKVQPAELEDSGVYFCASSQRIAGGRASYEQYFGPGTRLTVT.